These 21 T cell receptor beta chains were sequenced from one sample in a study of regulatory dendritic cells for organ transplantation. Profiled with immunoSEQ multiplex PCR; TCRdb holds only in-frame clones, not every one. This table has about 18,000 clones, approximately 80% appearing once. These TCRs are of unknown antigen specificity. Sorted T cells were CFSE-labeled and cultured 4 to 5 days with allogeneic regulatory or mature dendritic cells at 1:10. The specimen sequenced was memory CD4+ T cells from blood cultured with regulatory dendritic cells. Subset: CD45RO+ memory T cells. These receptors were taken from a human donor in good health.

The chain is built from TRBV21-1 and TRBJ2-2; the table's D call, TRBD1, has no DNA check behind it. TRBV21-1 is designated a pseudogene. The length of the CDR3 is 14 residues. The CDR3 DNA reads as TGTGCCAGCAGCGGACAGGGGAACACCGGGGAGCTGTTTTTT. Its protein is CASSGQGNTGELFF.

The chain couples TRBV25-1 to TRBJ2-3; 12 nucleotides align to TRBD2. The CDR3 length is 16 residues. J was trimmed by 4 bases and V by 8 bases; bases with no gene match: 10. Germline assignment: CDR1 MGHDK and CDR2 SYGVNS. The CDR3 sequence is CASLAPSGGGPDTQYF. For the CDR3, the DNA is TGTGCCAGCTTGGCCCCTAGCGGGGGGGGCCCAGATACGCAGTATTTT.

This rearrangement joins TRBV6-5 to TRBJ2-2; the D gene is possibly TRBD1 (6 bases). This CDR3 is built from 15 residues. V was cut by 5 bases and J by 2 bases, with 12 bases left in between. Germline loops: CDR1 MNHEY, CDR2 SVGAGI. CDR3 DNA: TGTGCCAGCAGTCCTTCGGACAGAAACACCGGGGAGCTGTTTTTT. Translating it yields CASSPSDRNTGELFF.

The chain employs TRBV18 and TRBJ2-7, with 8 bases lining up with TRBD1. The CDR3 is 16 residues long. With V trimmed by 0 bases and J by 0 bases, 4 bases remained unmatched. CDR1 KGHSH and CDR2 LQKENI come from the germline V gene. The CDR3 DNA reads TGTGCCAGCTCACCACCCGGGACAGGCTTCTCCTACGAGCAGTACTTC. It specifies CASSPPGTGFSYEQYF.

The chain is built from TRBV4-1 and TRBJ2-5; 8 nucleotides align to TRBD2. The CDR3 is 15 residues long. After removal of 0 bases from V and 5 bases from J, the junction contained 5 bases not matched to a gene. The germline V gene encodes CDR1 MGHRA and CDR2 YSYEKL. The DNA for the CDR3 is TGCGCCAGCAGCCAAGAGACTAGCGTGGGGGAGACCCAGTACTTC. Amino acids: CASSQETSVGETQYF.

V and J are TRBV15 and TRBJ1-4, with TRBD1 as a possible D gene (5 bases). V dropped 1 base and J dropped 11 bases, with 11 bases sitting between them. CDR1 is LNHNV and CDR2 is YYDKDF in the germline V gene (reference sequence). This CDR3 is 13 amino acids long. This CDR3 reads CATSRGEGRKLFF. CDR3 in DNA: TGTGCCACCAGCAGAGGGGAGGGGAGGAAACTGTTTTTT.

This clone was recorded only once. The chain employs TRBV7-2 and TRBJ2-1; TRBD2 agrees at 10 bases. J was trimmed by 7 bases and V by 4 bases; bases with no gene match: 7. This CDR3 is 15 amino acids long. Germline V CDR1 and CDR2: SGHTA, FQGNSA. The DNA of the CDR3 is TGTGCCAGCAGCTGGAGCGGGGGGGAGGGAAATGAGCAGTTCTTC. It specifies CASSWSGGEGNEQFF. The full variable domain, rest sourced from reference TRBV7-2 and TRBJ2-1, is GAGVSQSPSNKVTEKGKDVELRCDPISGHTALYWYRQSLGQGLEFLIYFQGNSAPDKSGLPSDRFSAERTGGSVSTLTIQRTQQEDSAVYLCASSWSGGEGNEQFFGPGTRLTVL.

V is TRBV29-1 and J is TRBJ2-3; 10 nucleotides line up with TRBD2. V gave up 6 bases and J gave up 2 bases; unmatched junction bases: 2. Per germline, CDR1 SQVTM and CDR2 ANQGSEA. CDR3 length: 13 amino acids. The CDR3 spells CSVLAGNTDTQYF. The CDR3 DNA is TGCAGCGTACTAGCGGGAAACACAGATACGCAGTATTTT.

The V gene is TRBV7-2, the J gene TRBJ2-2, with D possibly being TRBD2 (6 bases). CDR3 length equals 16 residues. Trimming pared 1 base from V and 5 bases from J, leaving 14 bases between. The germline V gene encodes CDR1 SGHTA and CDR2 FQGNSA. The chain's CDR3 is CASSLGRASRTGELFF. The CDR3, as DNA: TGTGCCAGCAGCTTAGGGAGGGCCTCCAGAACCGGGGAGCTGTTTTTT.

This clone was detected a few times. The chain has TRBV28 and TRBJ2-3, with D unclear. Trimming removed 4 bases at V and 1 base at J, with 9 bases between. The CDR3 runs to 14 residues. Germline V CDR1 and CDR2: MDHEN, SYDVKM. In DNA, the CDR3 is TGTGCCAGCAGTTCTCCTCTTGGCACAGATACGCAGTATTTT. Its translation: CASSSPLGTDTQYF.

The rearrangement uses TRBV30 and TRBJ1-1, with 7 bases fitting TRBD1. Trimming at V came to 0 bases and at J to 1 base, leaving 5 bases not matched to a gene. Germline V gene sequence: CDR1 GTSNPN, CDR2 SVGIG (reference sequence). The CDR3 is 15 amino acids. This chain's CDR3 is CAWSVGTAQNTEAFF. The CDR3 DNA is TGTGCCTGGAGTGTAGGGACAGCACAGAACACTGAAGCTTTCTTT.

V gene TRBV7-2 combines with J gene TRBJ1-2, with D perhaps TRBD1 (6 bases). The germline V gene has CDR1 SGHTA and CDR2 FQGNSA. This CDR3 contains 14 residues. Trimming cost V 2 bases and J 7 bases, with 14 bases left between them. CDR3 amino acids: CASSLSRDILGYTF. The CDR3, as DNA: TGTGCCAGCAGCTTATCTCGGGACATTCTTGGCTACACCTTC.

This chain connects TRBV30 to TRBJ2-5; TRBD1 might be the D (5 bases). The V end lost 3 bases, the J end lost 5 bases, and 16 bases lay between the germline ends. CDR1 and CDR2 (germline): GTSNPN, SVGIG (reference sequence). CDR3 length equals 14 residues. The CDR3 DNA reads TGTGCCTGGAGGGCAGGGTGGGGCGGCGAGACCCAGTACTTC. It yields the protein CAWRAGWGGETQYF.

The chain carries TRBV5-6 and TRBJ2-5, with 13 bases fitting TRBD2. Unmatched junction bases numbered 7, after V lost 4 bases and J lost 4 bases. Germline-derived CDR1 and CDR2 are SGHDT and YYEEEE. This CDR3 is built from 16 residues. The CDR3 region is CASSRRTSGSGETQYF. The CDR3 DNA reads as TGTGCCAGCAGCCGCCGGACTAGCGGGAGTGGAGAGACCCAGTACTTC.

The rearrangement joins TRBV7-2 to TRBJ2-5; D remains ambiguous. V lost 2 bases to trimming and J lost 1 base, with 5 bases between them. The germline CDR1 and CDR2 sequences are SGHTA and FQGNSA. This CDR3 region has 13 residues. CDR3 DNA: TGTGCCAGCAGCTTATCGACCCAAGAGACCCAGTACTTC. Its translation: CASSLSTQETQYF.

The chain is built from TRBV18 and TRBJ2-5; the match to TRBD2 covers 15 bases. This CDR3 region has 17 residues. With V trimmed by 3 bases and J by 5 bases, 7 bases remained unmatched. Germline V lookup: CDR1 KGHSH, CDR2 LQKENI. The CDR3 here is CASSPGLAGGPRETQYF. The CDR3 bases are TGTGCCAGCTCACCCGGACTAGCGGGAGGGCCGAGGGAGACCCAGTACTTC.

The J gene is TRBJ2-7, the V gene TRBV11-1; possibly TRBD2 for D (5 bases). V was pared by 5 bases and J by 3 bases, with 14 bases between. CDR3 size: 14 residues. Germline lookup yields CDR1 SGHAT and CDR2 FQDESV (reference sequence). Written as DNA, the CDR3 is TGTGCCAGCAGCCTCGGACTCACGGACTACGAGCAGTACTTC. Protein product: CASSLGLTDYEQYF.

The chain couples TRBV9 to TRBJ1-2; D not resolved. Germline V CDR1 and CDR2: SGDLS, YYNGEE. Trimming pared 1 base from V and 2 bases from J, leaving 12 bases between. The CDR3 has 15 amino acids. The CDR3 coding sequence is TGTGCCAGCAGCGTATCTCCAGGCTCGAACTATGGCTACACCTTC. This encodes CASSVSPGSNYGYTF.

The chain carries TRBV7-9 and TRBJ1-5; no reliable D call. Per germline, CDR1 SEHNR and CDR2 FQNEAQ (reference sequence). This CDR3 is 16 amino acids long. V gave up 3 bases and J gave up 2 bases, with 14 bases separating them. Written as DNA, the CDR3 is TGTGCCAGCAGCTTCGCGACGCAGTGGGGCAATCAGCCCCAGCATTTT. Its protein product is CASSFATQWGNQPQHF.

The V gene is TRBV7-2, the J gene TRBJ2-1; a weak D match, TRBD2 (6 bases). The germline gives CDR1 SGHTA, CDR2 FQGNSA. Trimming took 0 bases from V and 9 from J, leaving 9 bases between them. The CDR3 runs 13 residues. CDR3 in DNA: TGTGCCAGCAGCTTAGCGGGGGGTTTTGAGCAGTTCTTC. This codes for CASSLAGGFEQFF.

The V and J genes are TRBV18 and TRBJ1-1; tentatively, D is TRBD1 (6 bases). Trimming stripped 5 bases from V and 4 bases from J, with 14 bases between. Germline-derived CDR1 and CDR2 are KGHSH and LQKENI. The CDR3 runs to 14 residues. CDR3 DNA sequence: TGTGCCAGCTCAGAAGGACAGCGGGGCACTGAAGCTTTCTTT. It specifies CASSEGQRGTEAFF.